These T cell receptor beta chains were read from a single sample in a study of T cell repertoires in breast cancer. TCRdb reprocessed the emulsion pairing reads via MiXCR and lists one record per CDR3 protein. The sample holds roughly 39,000 distinct CDR3 sequences, less than 55% seen once. The material sequenced was CD8+ T cells. The receptor source for this set is a pool of human donors with breast cancer or a healthy control (not recorded which). Each CDR3 is given with its conserved first and last residue. The order of the fields is J gene, V gene, clone size, D gene, CDR3 DNA, CDR3 protein. D genes are given only for firm matches. Clone size is not always given. Where it is, it says once, few, many or a class for expanded clones.

J gene: TRBJ2-1; V gene: TRBV20-1; clone size: many; D gene: -; CDR3 DNA: TGCAGTGCTAGAGATGGGGGCGGGGGTCAGGAGCAGTTCTTC; CDR3 protein: CSARDGGGGQEQFF
J gene: TRBJ2-2; V gene: TRBV20-1; clone size: few; D gene: -; CDR3 DNA: TGCAGTGCTAGATCGGGACTCACGAACACCGGGGAGCTGTTTTTT; CDR3 protein: CSARSGLTNTGELFF
J gene: TRBJ2-3; V gene: TRBV19; clone size: few; D gene: -; CDR3 DNA: TGTGCCAGTAGTATAAGTGGAAGCACAGATACGCAGTATTTT; CDR3 protein: CASSISGSTDTQYF
J gene: TRBJ2-5; V gene: TRBV7-9; clone size: -; D gene: -; CDR3 DNA: TGTGCCAGCAGCTTAGCCGGTCTTGTGGAGACCCAGTACTTC; CDR3 protein: CASSLAGLVETQYF
J gene: TRBJ1-2; V gene: TRBV20-1; clone size: few; D gene: -; CDR3 DNA: TGCAGTGCTCGTACCTACCGGGAAGGCTATGGCTACACCTTC; CDR3 protein: CSARTYREGYGYTF
J gene: TRBJ1-3; V gene: TRBV6-6; clone size: once; D gene: -; CDR3 DNA: TGTGCCAGCACCCTTACAGGGACTGGAAACACCATATATTTT; CDR3 protein: CASTLTGTGNTIYF
J gene: TRBJ2-3; V gene: TRBV15; clone size: few; D gene: -; CDR3 DNA: TGTGCCACCACCCCACTTCGGTTGGGGGACACAGATACGCAGTATTTT; CDR3 protein: CATTPLRLGDTDTQYF
J gene: TRBJ1-1; V gene: TRBV25-1; clone size: few; D gene: TRBD1; CDR3 DNA: TGTGCCAGCAGTCCGTCGGACAGGGGGAACACTGAAGCTTTCTTT; CDR3 protein: CASSPSDRGNTEAFF
J gene: TRBJ1-2; V gene: TRBV7-2; clone size: few; D gene: -; CDR3 DNA: TGTGCCAGCAGCTTAGTTCCCCAGGGGAAAAACTATGGCCACACCTTC; CDR3 protein: CASSLVPQGKNYGHTF
J gene: TRBJ1-1; V gene: TRBV14; clone size: -; D gene: -; CDR3 DNA: TGTGCCACCCAGAGAGGACAGACTAACACTGAAGCTTTCTTT; CDR3 protein: CATQRGQTNTEAFF
J gene: TRBJ2-7; V gene: TRBV25-1; clone size: -; D gene: -; CDR3 DNA: TGTGCCAGCAGTGCAGGGAGCTACGAGCAGTACTTC; CDR3 protein: CASSAGSYEQYF
J gene: TRBJ2-7; V gene: TRBV27; clone size: -; D gene: -; CDR3 DNA: TGTGCCAGCAGTTTATCCCGCGAGTCCGTCGAGCAGTACTTC; CDR3 protein: CASSLSRESVEQYF
J gene: TRBJ2-2; V gene: TRBV27; clone size: -; D gene: -; CDR3 DNA: TGTGCCAGCAGTCACCTTTGGGGGTACGACACCGGGGAGCTGTTTTTT; CDR3 protein: CASSHLWGYDTGELFF
J gene: TRBJ1-3; V gene: TRBV2; clone size: few; D gene: -; CDR3 DNA: TGTGCCAGCAGTGAAGAGGGTGTGCGCTCTGGAAACACCATATATTTT; CDR3 protein: CASSEEGVRSGNTIYF
J gene: TRBJ2-1; V gene: TRBV2; clone size: -; D gene: -; CDR3 DNA: TGTGCCAGCAGTAGGGAGAGCTCCTACAATGAGCAGTTCTTC; CDR3 protein: CASSRESSYNEQFF
J gene: TRBJ1-1; V gene: TRBV4-2; clone size: many; D gene: -; CDR3 DNA: TGTGCCAGCAGCCAAGACAGTCTGAACACTGAAGCTTTCTTT; CDR3 protein: CASSQDSLNTEAFF
J gene: TRBJ2-7; V gene: TRBV6-5; clone size: -; D gene: -; CDR3 DNA: TGTGCCAGCAGTTACTCCGGGTGGGGAAGCTACGAGCAGTACTTC; CDR3 protein: CASSYSGWGSYEQYF
J gene: TRBJ2-3; V gene: TRBV12-3/TRBV12-4; clone size: many; D gene: -; CDR3 DNA: TGTGCCAGCAGTCCCCAAACCACAGATACGCAGTATTTT; CDR3 protein: CASSPQTTDTQYF
J gene: TRBJ1-2; V gene: TRBV2; clone size: -; D gene: TRBD1; CDR3 DNA: TGTGCCAGCAAGGCAGGGGGCGTCTATGGCTACACCTTC; CDR3 protein: CASKAGGVYGYTF
J gene: TRBJ2-3; V gene: TRBV7-2; clone size: -; D gene: TRBD2; CDR3 DNA: TGTGCCAGCAGCTGGGGATGGACTAGCGGAAGCACAGATACGCAGTATTTT; CDR3 protein: CASSWGWTSGSTDTQYF
J gene: TRBJ2-5; V gene: TRBV6-1; clone size: -; D gene: TRBD2; CDR3 DNA: TGTGCCGGTCGAGCGGGGGGGGCACAAGAGACCCAGTACTTC; CDR3 protein: CAGRAGGAQETQYF
J gene: TRBJ1-4; V gene: TRBV27; clone size: many; D gene: -; CDR3 DNA: TGTGCCAGCAGTCCTGGAGGTGAAAAACTGTTTTTT; CDR3 protein: CASSPGGEKLFF
J gene: TRBJ1-5; V gene: TRBV2; clone size: -; D gene: -; CDR3 DNA: TGTGCCAGCCGGTTGAGTCAGCCCCAGCATTTT; CDR3 protein: CASRLSQPQHF
J gene: TRBJ1-2; V gene: TRBV6-5; clone size: few; D gene: -; CDR3 DNA: TGTGCCAGCAGTAGGGGACATCTGCTTAACTATGGCTACACCTTC; CDR3 protein: CASSRGHLLNYGYTF
J gene: TRBJ2-3; V gene: TRBV4-1; clone size: few; D gene: -; CDR3 DNA: TGCGCCAGCAGCCAGAGGGTAAGGGCAGATACGCAGTATTTT; CDR3 protein: CASSQRVRADTQYF
J gene: TRBJ2-1; V gene: TRBV5-4; clone size: -; D gene: TRBD2; CDR3 DNA: TGTGCCAGCAGCGGCGGTTCGGGTGGCGGGAGGGCGGACAATGAGCAGTTCTTC; CDR3 protein: CASSGGSGGGRADNEQFF
J gene: TRBJ2-4; V gene: TRBV29-1; clone size: -; D gene: -; CDR3 DNA: TGCAGCGTTGAAGATGCTCTGAGAGACATTCAGTACTTC; CDR3 protein: CSVEDALRDIQYF
J gene: TRBJ1-1; V gene: TRBV11-1; clone size: -; D gene: TRBD1; CDR3 DNA: TGTGCCAGCAGCCGGGACAGGAGAGCTGAAGCTTTCTTT; CDR3 protein: CASSRDRRAEAFF
J gene: TRBJ2-7; V gene: TRBV6-2/TRBV6-3; clone size: -; D gene: -; CDR3 DNA: TGTGCCAGCAGTTACTATCCAGAGCAGTACTTC; CDR3 protein: CASSYYPEQYF
J gene: TRBJ2-4; V gene: TRBV3-1; clone size: -; D gene: TRBD2; CDR3 DNA: TGTGCCAGCAGCGGGACTAGCGGGGTTGACATTCAGTACTTC; CDR3 protein: CASSGTSGVDIQYF
J gene: TRBJ1-1; V gene: TRBV20-1; clone size: -; D gene: -; CDR3 DNA: TGCAGTGCTGGAGGGGTGGCAGACTACTTGAACACTGAAGCTTTCTTT; CDR3 protein: CSAGGVADYLNTEAFF
J gene: TRBJ1-2; V gene: TRBV15; clone size: few; D gene: TRBD1; CDR3 DNA: TGTGCCACCAGCTCCCAATTTGACAGGGCAAATGGCTACACCTTC; CDR3 protein: CATSSQFDRANGYTF
J gene: TRBJ1-6; V gene: TRBV20-1; clone size: -; D gene: -; CDR3 DNA: TGCAGTGCTAGAGGGGGGTATAATTCACCCCTCCACTTT; CDR3 protein: CSARGGYNSPLHF
J gene: TRBJ2-1; V gene: TRBV18; clone size: -; D gene: -; CDR3 DNA: TGTGCCAGCTCACCAGTGGGGGGGCATCACGAGCAGTTCTTC; CDR3 protein: CASSPVGGHHEQFF
J gene: TRBJ1-2; V gene: TRBV19; clone size: -; D gene: TRBD1; CDR3 DNA: TGTGCCAGTAGGTCCCGGGACAGGCCAGCTAACTATGGCTACACCTTC; CDR3 protein: CASRSRDRPANYGYTF
J gene: TRBJ2-3; V gene: TRBV20-1; clone size: -; D gene: -; CDR3 DNA: TGCAGTGCCCCTTCCGGGACTTACACAGATACGCAGTATTTT; CDR3 protein: CSAPSGTYTDTQYF
J gene: TRBJ1-2; V gene: TRBV3-1; clone size: -; D gene: -; CDR3 DNA: TGTGCCAGCAGCCAAGATAGCGGGGGGCGAGGCTATGGCTACACCTTC; CDR3 protein: CASSQDSGGRGYGYTF
J gene: TRBJ2-1; V gene: TRBV6-1; clone size: few; D gene: TRBD1; CDR3 DNA: TGTGCCAGCAGTGCCACAGGGGGCGGCTACAATGAGCAGTTCTTC; CDR3 protein: CASSATGGGYNEQFF
J gene: TRBJ1-5; V gene: TRBV15; clone size: -; D gene: -; CDR3 DNA: TGTGCCACCAGCAGAGATCGAAAGGGAGTCCAGCCCCAGCATTTT; CDR3 protein: CATSRDRKGVQPQHF
J gene: TRBJ1-5; V gene: TRBV7-9; clone size: few; D gene: -; CDR3 DNA: TGTGCCAGCAGCTTAGAGGCCGGGCCCCAGCATTTT; CDR3 protein: CASSLEAGPQHF
J gene: TRBJ2-5; V gene: TRBV19; clone size: -; D gene: -; CDR3 DNA: TGTGCCAGTAGCCCTCAGGGAAAGGAGACCCAGTACTTC; CDR3 protein: CASSPQGKETQYF
J gene: TRBJ2-5; V gene: TRBV7-6; clone size: few; D gene: -; CDR3 DNA: TGTGCCAGCAGCGCCCTGGTAGGGGAGACCCAGTACTTC; CDR3 protein: CASSALVGETQYF
J gene: TRBJ2-5; V gene: TRBV5-1; clone size: few; D gene: -; CDR3 DNA: TGCGCCAGCAGCTCGGCGGGACTTCCAGAGACCCAGTACTTC; CDR3 protein: CASSSAGLPETQYF
J gene: TRBJ2-7; V gene: TRBV10-3; clone size: -; D gene: TRBD1; CDR3 DNA: TGTGCCATCAGTGACCGGGACAGGTTATCCTACGAGCAGTACTTC; CDR3 protein: CAISDRDRLSYEQYF
J gene: TRBJ1-1; V gene: TRBV20-1; clone size: few; D gene: -; CDR3 DNA: TGCAGTGCTAGAGATGTGGAAGCTTTGAACACTGAAGCTTTCTTT; CDR3 protein: CSARDVEALNTEAFF
J gene: TRBJ2-3; V gene: TRBV7-9; clone size: few; D gene: -; CDR3 DNA: TGTGCCAGCAGCCCGACCGAGACAGCCATCGGGGGCGATACGCAGTATTTT; CDR3 protein: CASSPTETAIGGDTQYF
J gene: TRBJ1-1; V gene: TRBV3-1; clone size: -; D gene: -; CDR3 DNA: TGTGCCAGCAGTCAAGGTCTCGGGGAAGCTTCCTTT; CDR3 protein: CASSQGLGEASF
J gene: TRBJ1-1; V gene: TRBV3-1; clone size: few; D gene: -; CDR3 DNA: TGTGCCAGCAGCTCCAAGGGAGGCGGCACTGAAGCTTTCTTT; CDR3 protein: CASSSKGGGTEAFF
J gene: TRBJ1-3; V gene: TRBV4-2; clone size: -; D gene: -; CDR3 DNA: TGTGCCAGCAGCCGAGCACCCTCAGGGTCTGGAAACACCATATATTTT; CDR3 protein: CASSRAPSGSGNTIYF
J gene: TRBJ2-4; V gene: TRBV20-1; clone size: -; D gene: -; CDR3 DNA: TGCAGTGCTAGAGGGACAGAACTAGCCAAAAACATTCAGTACTTC; CDR3 protein: CSARGTELAKNIQYF
J gene: TRBJ2-7; V gene: TRBV28; clone size: many; D gene: -; CDR3 DNA: TGTGCCAGCAGGTTGACAGACTACGAGCAGTACTTC; CDR3 protein: CASRLTDYEQYF
J gene: TRBJ1-1; V gene: TRBV12-3/TRBV12-4; clone size: -; D gene: -; CDR3 DNA: TGTGCCAGCAGCCCAGCCACACAGGGTTCGGACACTGAAGCTTTCTTT; CDR3 protein: CASSPATQGSDTEAFF
J gene: TRBJ1-1; V gene: TRBV20-1; clone size: few; D gene: -; CDR3 DNA: TGCAGTGCTAGAGTTTGGGGCTCTGAAGCTTTCTTT; CDR3 protein: CSARVWGSEAFF